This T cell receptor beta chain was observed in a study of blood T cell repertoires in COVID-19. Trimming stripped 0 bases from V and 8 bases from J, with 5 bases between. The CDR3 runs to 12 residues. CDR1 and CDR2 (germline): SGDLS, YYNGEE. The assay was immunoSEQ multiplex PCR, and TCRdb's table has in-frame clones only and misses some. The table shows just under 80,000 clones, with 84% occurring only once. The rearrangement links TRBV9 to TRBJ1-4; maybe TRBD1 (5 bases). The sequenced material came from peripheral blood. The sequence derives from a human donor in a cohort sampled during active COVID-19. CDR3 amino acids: CASSVEGEKLFF. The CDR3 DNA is TGTGCCAGCAGCGTAGAGGGGGAAAAACTGTTTTTT.